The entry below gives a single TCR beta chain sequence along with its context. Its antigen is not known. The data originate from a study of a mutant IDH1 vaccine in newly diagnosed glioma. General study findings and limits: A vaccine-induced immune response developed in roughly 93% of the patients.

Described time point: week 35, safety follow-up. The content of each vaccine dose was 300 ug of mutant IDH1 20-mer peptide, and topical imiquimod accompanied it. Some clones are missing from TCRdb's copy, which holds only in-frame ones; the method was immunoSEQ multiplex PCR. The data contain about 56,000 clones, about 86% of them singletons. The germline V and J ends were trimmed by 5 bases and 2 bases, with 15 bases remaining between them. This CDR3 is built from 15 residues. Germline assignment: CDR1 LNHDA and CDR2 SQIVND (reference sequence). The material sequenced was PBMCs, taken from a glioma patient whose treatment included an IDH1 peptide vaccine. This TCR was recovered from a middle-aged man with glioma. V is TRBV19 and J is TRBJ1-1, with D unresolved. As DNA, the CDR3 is TGTGCCAGTAGTTTGGACCACCAAATAAACACTGAAGCTTTCTTT. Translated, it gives CASSLDHQINTEAFF.